The 9 T cell receptor beta chains listed next were all sequenced from one sample in a study of T-cell memory formation after mild COVID-19. TCRdb redid the calling of the 5' RACE reads with MiXCR, one entry per CDR3 protein. The table includes over 350,000 distinct CDR3 sequences, roughly 24% detected once. Sequencing used PBMCs or a T cell subset sorted from them (not recorded which). Receptors originate from an adult woman who had mild COVID-19 (a few samples of this study predate the infection). Cell type and time point are not known.

The rearrangement uses TRBV12-3 or TRBV12-4 and TRBJ2-3; 9 bases fit TRBD1. The CDR3 has 15 residues. The junction had 9 bases not matched to a gene; V was cut back by 5 bases and J by 6 bases. Written as DNA, the CDR3 is TGTGCCAGCAGTCGCGCAGGACAGGGGTCCGATACGCAGTATTTT. This gives the protein CASSRAGQGSDTQYF.

This clonotype occurred a few times. The V call is TRBV5-5, the J call TRBJ2-7, with 7 bases aligning to TRBD2. CDR1 and CDR2 (germline): SGHKS, YYEKEE (reference sequence). The J segment lost 7 bases and the V segment lost 0 bases, leaving 10 bases of the junction unmatched. The CDR3 is made up of 15 amino acids. The CDR3 loop reads CASSLEVAGAGEQYF. The CDR3 DNA reads TGTGCCAGCAGCTTGGAGGTGGCGGGAGCTGGGGAGCAGTACTTC.

The genes are TRBV5-5 and TRBJ1-2; D is unresolved. V was trimmed by 0 bases and J by 4 bases, leaving 10 bases between them. Per germline, CDR1 SGHKS and CDR2 YYEKEE (reference sequence). The CDR3 extends over 14 amino acids. CDR3 nucleotides: TGTGCCAGCAGCTTGGAAGTACTGGGCTATGGCTACACCTTC. Translated: CASSLEVLGYGYTF.

The chain has TRBV15 and TRBJ2-3; no firm D call. Trimming left V 0 bases short and J 0 bases short, with 10 bases between. Germline assignment: CDR1 LNHNV and CDR2 YYDKDF (reference sequence). The CDR3 runs to 16 residues. The CDR3 reads CATSRDRTPSTDTQYF. CDR3 nucleotide sequence: TGTGCCACCAGCAGAGATAGGACCCCCAGCACAGATACGCAGTATTTT.

A few counts support this clonotype. Here the CDR3 reads CASSRGTALGNTIYF. The CDR3 DNA is TGTGCCAGCAGCCGCGGGACAGCACTTGGAAACACCATATATTTT. The V gene is TRBV3-1, the J gene TRBJ1-3, with 7 bases fitting TRBD1. CDR3 size: 15 residues. The V gene end was trimmed by 4 bases and the J gene end by 3 bases; junction bases not matched to a gene: 6. Looked up from germline, CDR1 is LGHDT and CDR2 is YNNKEL (reference sequence).

The chain combines TRBV5-1 with TRBJ2-5; 8 bases are shared with TRBD2. The CDR3 contains 15 residues. Trimming removed 0 bases from V and 4 bases from J; junction bases left unmatched: 5. Germline V lookup: CDR1 SGHRS, CDR2 YFSETQ. CDR3 region: CASSLGAAGGETQYF. CDR3 sequence (DNA): TGCGCCAGCAGCTTGGGGGCCGCGGGGGGAGAGACCCAGTACTTC. Combining the CDR3 with reference TRBV5-1 and TRBJ2-5 gives the whole variable domain KAGVTQTPRYLIKTRGQQVTLSCSPISGHRSVSWYQQTPGQGLQFLFEYFSETQRNKGNFPGRFSGRQFSNSRSEMNVSTLELGDSALYLCASSLGAAGGETQYFGPGTRLLVL.

The chain has TRBV5-1 and TRBJ1-1; D unresolved. The CDR3 is 15 residues long. The ends were cut back, 0 bases at V and 4 bases at J, with 13 bases in the middle. In germline, CDR1 is SGHRS, CDR2 YFSETQ. CDR3 in DNA: TGCGCCAGCAGCTTGGGACTTTTCGAAGGCACTGAAGCTTTCTTT. Translation gives CASSLGLFEGTEAFF.

The rearrangement uses TRBV5-1 and TRBJ2-3, with 8 bases matching TRBD2. This CDR3 contains 15 residues. Germline trimming cut 4 bases from V and 1 base from J; bases unmatched to any gene: 5. Per germline, CDR1 SGHRS and CDR2 YFSETQ. The CDR3: CASSGEAGGTDTQYF. The CDR3 DNA follows: TGCGCCAGCAGCGGCGAAGCGGGGGGCACAGATACGCAGTATTTT.

The chain recombines TRBV30 with TRBJ1-1; D remains unclear. Trimming removed 1 base from V and 5 bases from J, with 11 bases in between. CDR1 and CDR2 from the germline V gene are GTSNPN and SVGIG (reference sequence). CDR3 size: 13 residues. CDR3 amino acids: CAWSENVGTEAFF. The CDR3 DNA sequence: TGTGCCTGGAGTGAGAACGTTGGGACTGAAGCTTTCTTT.